The 6 T cell receptor beta chains below come from one sample, sequenced in a study of T-cell reconstitution after alpha-beta-depleted transplantation in children. It was with unique molecular identifiers that the TCRbeta library was prepared. TCRdb recomputed calls from the PCR reads with MiXCR, one row per CDR3 protein. The sample has hundreds of thousands of distinct CDR3 sequences, 13% seen once. The material was PBMCs, mostly from graft donor cells, obtained 360 days after TCRalphabeta/CD19-depleted stem cell transplant. Source of these receptors: a male patient younger than 18 who had a stem cell transplant for acute myeloid leukemia, so the T cells may come from the graft donor.

The chain uses TRBV7-3 and TRBJ2-5, with 7 bases lining up with TRBD1. The CDR3 runs to 13 residues. Germline V gene lookup returns CDR1 SGHTA and CDR2 FQGTGA. With V trimmed by 3 bases and J by 5 bases, 3 bases remained unmatched. CDR3 coding DNA: TGTGCCAGCAGCTTTAACAGGGGCGAGACCCAGTACTTC. Protein product: CASSFNRGETQYF.

This chain links TRBV20-1 with TRBJ2-1, with D unclear. This CDR3 is 14 amino acids long. Germline V gives CDR1 DFQATT, CDR2 SNEGSKA (reference sequence). The V end lost 1 base, the J end lost 8 bases, and 15 bases lay between the germline ends. CDR3 protein: CSARVDGDIDEQFF. The CDR3 DNA reads TGCAGTGCTAGAGTCGACGGCGACATCGATGAGCAGTTCTTC.

This clonotype appeared many times. This chain connects TRBV18 to TRBJ2-2; D remains unclear. Germline-derived CDR1 and CDR2 are KGHSH and LQKENI. The CDR3 totals 15 residues. Trimming pared 2 bases from V and 0 bases from J, leaving 7 bases between. CDR3 bases: TGTGCCAGCTCACCAAACCAGGCGAACACCGGGGAGCTGTTTTTT. It specifies CASSPNQANTGELFF.

This clonotype was detected a few times. At one end the junction does not follow the germline gene, possibly because of a read error. This CDR3 reads CASSLALGQSEQYF. CDR3 coding DNA: TGTGCTAGCAGCTTAGCGCTGGGGCAGAGCGAGCAGTACTTC. The rearrangement links TRBV7-7 to TRBJ2-7, with D perhaps TRBD1 or TRBD2 (5 bases each). The CDR3 sequence is 14 residues long. Germline V lookup: CDR1 SSHAT, CDR2 FNYEAQ (reference sequence).

This clonotype has more than one count but fewer than ten. The chain recombines TRBV7-2 with TRBJ1-1; D possibly corresponds to TRBD1 (6 bases). Germline V gene lookup returns CDR1 SGHTA and CDR2 FQGNSA. V was shortened by 5 bases and J by 1 base, with 14 bases between the two germline ends. The CDR3 contains 15 residues. CDR3 loop: CASSRTVTTNTEAFF. Here the CDR3 DNA reads TGTGCCAGCAGCAGGACAGTAACTACGAACACTGAAGCTTTCTTT.

This clonotype was seen at least ten times. The genes are TRBV9 and TRBJ2-7, with TRBD2 matching over 9 bases. Unmatched junction bases numbered 4, after V lost 4 bases and J lost 2 bases. This CDR3 has 14 residues. CDR1 SGDLS and CDR2 YYNGEE come from the germline V gene. The CDR3 spells CASSRVAGAYEQYF. The CDR3 coding sequence is TGTGCCAGCAGCCGGGTAGCGGGGGCCTACGAGCAGTACTTC.